This T cell receptor (beta chain) was profiled in a study of cytomegalovirus exposure and HLA in healthy donors. Germline CDR1 and CDR2: MGHRA and YSYEKL. The CDR3 runs to 14 residues. The count of this clone is one. At one end the junction does not follow the germline gene, possibly because of a read error. Data came from immunoSEQ multiplex PCR; TCRdb stores just in-frame clones and leaves some out. Of about 150,000 clones listed, about 86% are singletons. The chain couples TRBV4-1 to TRBJ1-1; TRBD1 is a possible D gene (5 bases). This receptor was taken from a human donor in good health. The sample taken for sequencing was PBMCs. CDR3 amino acids: CASSHLGQNTEAFF. The CDR3 nucleotides read TGCGCTAGCAGCCACCTGGGGCAGAACACTGAAGCTTTCTTT.